Listed below are T cell receptor beta chains from one sample, sequenced in a study of early T cells in non-severe SARS-CoV-2 infection. TCRdb passed the 5' RACE reads through MiXCR, listing each CDR3 protein once. The repertoire has 35,000 to 45,000 distinct CDR3 sequences, about 6% of them found once; the top ten carry about 20%. The sample consisted of whole blood, taken at baseline. Receptors were obtained from an adult who was a healthcare worker with PCR-confirmed SARS-CoV-2 infection or an uninfected control (not recorded which). The CDR3 runs from the conserved cysteine through the conserved F or W. D genes are given only for firm matches. Size is omitted from some rows. Given values are once, few, many or a class for expanded clones.

D gene,CDR3 length,J gene,clone size,V gene,CDR3 protein,CDR3 DNA
.,15,TRBJ2-4,few,TRBV7-2,CASSLVGTGGDIQYF,TGTGCCAGCAGCTTAGTAGGCACTGGAGGAGACATTCAGTACTTC
.,17,TRBJ2-7,few,TRBV4-2,CASSQPNLQALSYEQYF,TGTGCCAGCAGCCAGCCAAACCTTCAGGCGTTATCCTACGAGCAGTACTTC
.,12,TRBJ1-3,.,TRBV4-2,CASSQARDTIYF,TGTGCCAGCAGCCAAGCCCGGGACACCATATATTTT
.,17,TRBJ2-7,few,TRBV7-9,CASSSPRGGKSSYEQYF,TGTGCCAGCAGCTCCCCCAGGGGGGGTAAAAGCTCCTACGAGCAGTACTTC
.,16,TRBJ2-1,many,TRBV2,CASSSPDPAYYNEQFF,TGTGCCAGCAGTTCACCAGACCCCGCATACTACAATGAGCAGTTCTTC
.,15,TRBJ2-6,few,TRBV28,CASSLGGSGANVLTF,TGTGCCAGCAGTTTAGGAGGCTCTGGGGCCAACGTCCTGACTTTC
.,13,TRBJ1-1,.,TRBV6-1,CASTRGTNTEAFF,TGTGCCAGCACGAGGGGAACCAACACTGAAGCTTTCTTT
TRBD1,16,TRBJ1-5,many,TRBV6-6,CASSYPGQGGNQPQHF,TGTGCCAGCAGTTACCCCGGACAGGGGGGAAATCAGCCCCAGCATTTT
.,11,TRBJ2-1,.,TRBV28,CASSRMEEQFF,TGTGCCAGCAGTCGGATGGAAGAGCAGTTCTTC
.,15,TRBJ1-5,.,TRBV13,CASSLAAGPLGPQHF,TGTGCCAGCAGCTTAGCCGCAGGTCCCCTGGGGCCCCAGCATTTT
.,14,TRBJ2-3,many,TRBV18,CASSRRATDDTQYF,TGTGCCAGCTCAAGACGGGCGACAGACGATACGCAGTATTTT
TRBD1,12,TRBJ2-3,few,TRBV10-3,CAIGTDTDTQYF,TGTGCCATCGGGACAGACACAGATACGCAGTATTTT
TRBD2,15,TRBJ2-2,.,TRBV2,CASIAGRAVSGELFF,TGTGCCAGCATAGCGGGCAGGGCGGTCTCCGGGGAGCTGTTTTTT
TRBD2,16,TRBJ2-3,few,TRBV20-1,CSASFTTGRVADTQYF,TGCAGTGCTAGCTTCACGACGGGGAGGGTGGCAGATACGCAGTATTTT
.,13,TRBJ1-6,many,TRBV4-3,CASSQDIRGPLHF,TGCGCCAGCAGCCAAGATATAAGGGGGCCCCTCCACTTT
.,13,TRBJ1-6,.,TRBV30,CAFSAGGGSPLHF,TGTGCCTTTTCGGCAGGAGGAGGCTCACCCCTCCACTTT
.,15,TRBJ1-1,.,TRBV6-5,CASSYSAGKNTEAFF,TGTGCCAGCAGTTACTCGGCAGGGAAGAACACTGAAGCTTTCTTT
TRBD2,15,TRBJ2-7,few,TRBV18,CASSRTSGLSYEQYF,TGTGCCAGCTCCCGGACTAGCGGGCTCTCCTACGAGCAGTACTTC
.,14,TRBJ2-2,many,TRBV11-1,CASNQGQLTGELFF,TGTGCCAGCAACCAAGGACAGCTTACCGGGGAGCTGTTTTTT
TRBD1,16,TRBJ2-2,many,TRBV6-5,CASSPPGTEYTGELFF,TGTGCCAGCAGTCCCCCCGGGACAGAGTACACCGGGGAGCTGTTTTTT
TRBD1,13,TRBJ2-2,.,TRBV15,CATSRDRAEELFF,TGTGCCACCAGCAGGGACAGGGCGGAGGAGCTGTTTTTT
.,15,TRBJ2-3,few,TRBV11-3,CASSPGDNPTDTQYF,TGTGCCAGCAGCCCGGGGGATAACCCCACAGATACGCAGTATTTT
.,15,TRBJ1-2,few,TRBV2,CASSRGLQAPYGYTF,TGTGCCAGCAGCCGAGGCTTACAGGCCCCCTATGGCTACACCTTC
TRBD2,16,TRBJ2-1,many,TRBV20-1,CSAPEERGWANNEQFF,TGCAGTGCACCAGAAGAGCGGGGGTGGGCTAACAATGAGCAGTTCTTC
TRBD2,14,TRBJ2-7,many,TRBV29-1,CSGGTSGRSYEQYF,TGCAGCGGCGGGACTAGCGGGAGGTCCTACGAGCAGTACTTC
.,12,TRBJ2-1,many,TRBV7-9,CASSLAGYIQFF,TGTGCCAGCAGCTTAGCGGGGTATATACAGTTCTTC
.,14,TRBJ2-5,few,TRBV5-1,CASSLGASMETQYF,TGCGCCAGCAGCTTGGGGGCTAGCATGGAGACCCAGTACTTC
.,13,TRBJ1-2,many,TRBV7-9,CASSSSVNYGYTF,TGTGCCAGCAGCTCTAGCGTTAACTATGGCTACACCTTC
.,15,TRBJ2-3,few,TRBV4-1,CASSRVGEGPDTQYF,TGCGCCAGCAGCCGAGTGGGTGAAGGTCCAGATACGCAGTATTTT
TRBD1,14,TRBJ1-6,few,TRBV25-1,CASSGPGQRSPLHF,TGTGCCAGCAGTGGCCCGGGACAGAGATCACCCCTCCACTTT
.,16,TRBJ2-5,many,TRBV7-2,CASSEKTRRLRETQYF,TGTGCCAGCAGCGAAAAGACTAGACGCCTAAGAGAGACCCAGTACTTC
.,14,TRBJ2-2,many,TRBV7-9,CASSLVHRQGELFF,TGTGCCAGCAGCTTAGTTCATCGACAGGGGGAGCTGTTTTTT
TRBD2,19,TRBJ2-3,few,TRBV7-9,CASTLGLAGGPPRTDTQYF,TGTGCCAGCACCCTTGGGCTAGCGGGGGGACCCCCCCGGACAGATACGCAGTATTTT
TRBD2,15,TRBJ2-4,.,TRBV7-9,CASSSGGPTKNIQYF,TGTGCCAGCAGCTCGGGAGGGCCAACCAAAAACATTCAGTACTTC
.,15,TRBJ2-7,few,TRBV7-9,CASSLSTRVSHEQYF,TGTGCCAGCAGCCTATCAACCAGGGTTTCGCACGAGCAGTACTTC
TRBD2,12,TRBJ2-1,few,TRBV29-1,CSVLSGSNEQFF,TGCAGCGTCCTAAGCGGGAGTAATGAGCAGTTCTTC
.,13,TRBJ2-5,.,TRBV20-1,CSASGLSVETQYF,TGCAGTGCTTCGGGACTTTCCGTTGAGACCCAGTACTTC
TRBD1,13,TRBJ2-7,medium-sized,TRBV28,CASRGQGEGEQYF,TGTGCCAGCCGCGGACAGGGGGAGGGCGAGCAGTACTTC
.,14,TRBJ2-5,.,TRBV5-1,CASSLGGSRETQYF,TGCGCCAGCAGCTTGGGGGGGTCAAGAGAGACCCAGTACTTC
.,16,TRBJ2-1,few,TRBV20-1,CSARAPRRRSYNEQFF,TGCAGTGCTAGAGCTCCGAGGCGGCGCTCCTACAATGAGCAGTTCTTC
.,15,TRBJ2-2,many,TRBV6-2/TRBV6-3,CASSYPGTNTGELFF,TGTGCCAGCAGTTACCCAGGGACGAACACCGGGGAGCTGTTTTTT
.,14,TRBJ1-1,many,TRBV5-1,CASSLEVRSPEAFF,TGCGCCAGCAGCTTGGAGGTTCGGAGCCCTGAAGCTTTCTTT
.,18,TRBJ2-2,few,TRBV12-3/TRBV12-4,CASSFRGFGVSITGELFF,TGTGCCAGCAGTTTCCGAGGTTTTGGGGTTTCGATAACCGGGGAGCTGTTTTTT
.,18,TRBJ2-1,many,TRBV28,CASSSTRARSIVYNEQFF,TGTGCCAGCAGTTCAACCCGGGCCCGGAGCATAGTCTACAATGAGCAGTTCTTC
TRBD1,13,TRBJ2-3,.,TRBV6-5,CASGQGPTDTQYF,TGTGCCAGCGGACAGGGTCCCACAGATACGCAGTATTTT
.,14,TRBJ2-2,many,TRBV5-4,CASSPLPGTGELFF,TGTGCCAGCAGCCCGCTTCCAGGCACCGGGGAGCTGTTTTTT
.,16,TRBJ1-2,.,TRBV18,CASSSTVSFSNYGYTF,TGTGCCAGCTCAAGCACAGTCTCTTTTTCTAACTATGGCTACACCTTC
TRBD1,15,TRBJ1-2,.,TRBV7-2,CASSIGTGVNYGYTF,TGTGCCAGCAGCATTGGGACAGGGGTAAACTATGGCTACACCTTC
TRBD2,15,TRBJ2-1,.,TRBV18,CASSTGLAASDEQFF,TGTGCCAGCTCAACGGGACTAGCGGCTTCCGATGAGCAGTTCTTC
TRBD1,14,TRBJ2-2,many,TRBV27,CASRGPGGTGELFF,TGTGCCAGCAGAGGTCCAGGGGGCACCGGGGAGCTGTTTTTT
.,19,TRBJ2-1,many,TRBV7-9,CASRATAQGGQVPYNEQFF,TGTGCCAGCAGGGCCACGGCCCAGGGAGGTCAGGTCCCCTACAATGAGCAGTTCTTC
.,16,TRBJ2-2,many,TRBV5-4,CASSFGGSRNTGELFF,TGTGCCAGCAGCTTCGGGGGCAGCAGGAACACCGGGGAGCTGTTTTTT
.,13,TRBJ2-1,many,TRBV7-9,CASSPSGGNEQFF,TGTGCCAGCAGCCCCTCAGGAGGCAATGAGCAGTTCTTC
.,13,TRBJ2-3,many,TRBV11-3,CASSYGAEGTQYF,TGTGCCAGCAGCTACGGGGCCGAAGGGACGCAGTATTTT
.,13,TRBJ2-3,many,TRBV7-8,CASSLRDTDTQYF,TGTGCCAGCAGCTTAAGGGACACAGATACGCAGTATTTT
.,17,TRBJ1-5,many,TRBV28,CASSTFKTAYSNQPQHF,TGTGCCAGCAGCACCTTTAAGACAGCGTATAGCAATCAGCCCCAGCATTTT